This section outlines one T cell receptor (beta chain) sequence together with its context. V lost 1 base to trimming and J lost 3 bases; unmatched junction nucleotides: 5. This CDR3 is built from 15 residues. Germline V CDR1 and CDR2: SGHAT, FQNNGV. The sample originates from a study of blood T cell repertoires in COVID-19. Profiled with immunoSEQ multiplex PCR; TCRdb holds only in-frame clones, not every one. This repertoire shows 250,000 or so clones, approximately 83% found once; its top ten account for 3.4%. Sample: PBMCs or T cells enriched from blood (not recorded which). This chain links TRBV11-2 with TRBJ2-7; 8 nucleotides match TRBD2. This TCR was recovered from a man aged 45 to 65 who had recovered from COVID-19. The CDR3, as DNA: TGTGCCAGCAGCTTAGGCCCGAGCGGGGGCTACGAGCAGTACTTC. This sequence encodes CASSLGPSGGYEQYF. The variable domain in full, completed from reference TRBV11-2 and TRBJ2-7, reads EAGVAQSPRYKIIEKRQSVAFWCNPISGHATLYWYQQILGQGPKLLIQFQNNGVVDDSQLPKDRFSAERLKGVDSTLKIQPAKLEDSAVYLCASSLGPSGGYEQYFGPGTRLTVT.